Listed here is a single TCR beta chain. Antigen specificity is unknown. Repertoires were generated with immunoSEQ multiplex PCR, while TCRdb's copy carries only in-frame clones and drops some. The sample includes 150,000 to 200,000 clones, approximately 94% of them seen just once. This entry belongs to a study of T cell responses to AZD1222 COVID-19 vaccine. For the study at large: Pooling of second doses given at about 4 or about 12 weeks was done.

Study-level points and caveats: Repertoire sampling occurred only after the peak T cell response. Spike-specific TCR repertoires showed rising breadth and depth after two AZD1222 doses.

The TCR was taken from an adult in good health. This material consisted of peripheral blood, taken on day 0 of AZD1222 vaccination.

CDR3 bases: TGTGCCTGCGACAGGTCCTTCTCCTACAATGAGCAGTTCTTC. Its translation is CACDRSFSYNEQFF. J is TRBJ2-1 and V is TRBV30, with TRBD1 as a possible D gene (6 bases). V lost 6 bases to trimming and J lost 0 bases, with 12 bases between them. Germline V gene data show CDR1 as GTSNPN and CDR2 as SVGIG (reference sequence). CDR3 length equals 14 residues.